The 13 T cell receptor beta chains presented below share a single source sample, sequenced in a study of CD4+ T cells in melanoma. TCRdb's table, derived via immunoSEQ multiplex PCR, lists solely in-frame clones and lacks some. The sample shows around 9,500 clones, approximately 78% of them seen only once. The sequencing input was tumor tissue. The receptors were sampled from a human donor with melanoma.

This clone was found a few times. The chain is built from TRBV2 and TRBJ1-1; D remains ambiguous. Germline assignment: CDR1 SNHLY and CDR2 FYNNEI. CDR3 length: 15 residues. V lost 4 bases, J lost 0 bases, and 12 bases lay in between. The CDR3 region has the DNA TGTGCCAGCAGTGCGGACGGTTACCTGAACACTGAAGCTTTCTTT. It yields the protein CASSADGYLNTEAFF. Together with reference TRBV2 and TRBJ1-1, the CDR3 gives the full variable domain: EPEVTQTPSHQVTQMGQEVILRCVPISNHLYFYWYRQILGQKVEFLVSFYNNEISEKSEIFDDQFSVERPDGSNFTLKIRSTKLEDSAMYFCASSADGYLNTEAFFGQGTRLTVV.

This clone came up a few times. J is TRBJ2-2 and V is TRBV18; TRBD1 aligns across 10 bases. This CDR3 has 16 residues. CDR1 is KGHSH and CDR2 is LQKENI in the germline V gene. V trimming: 3 bases; J trimming: 4 bases; junction bases outside the gene matches: 5. The CDR3 sequence is CASSPRGQGSTGELFF. In DNA form, the CDR3 reads TGTGCCAGCTCACCTAGGGGACAGGGGAGCACCGGGGAGCTGTTTTTT.

The rearrangement uses TRBV5-6 and TRBJ2-3, with TRBD2 identical over 11 bases. Germline CDR1 and CDR2: SGHDT and YYEEEE. Germline trimming cut 4 bases from V and 6 bases from J; bases unmatched to any gene: 7. The CDR3 is 15 residues long. CDR3 protein: CASSRLAGGQDTQYF. DNA for the CDR3: TGTGCCAGCAGCCGGTTAGCGGGGGGGCAGGATACGCAGTATTTT.

J is TRBJ2-2 and V is TRBV11-2; a possible D gene is TRBD2 (5 bases). CDR3 length equals 12 residues. The V and J ends lost 6 bases and 6 bases respectively, with 8 bases between them. In germline, CDR1 is SGHAT, CDR2 FQNNGV. The CDR3: CASRRVSGELFF. The CDR3 nucleotides read TGTGCCAGCAGGAGGGTTTCCGGGGAGCTGTTTTTT.

The rearrangement uses TRBV6-1 and TRBJ1-5; 10 bases fit TRBD1. The CDR3 has 14 residues. Germline CDR1 is MNHNS and CDR2 is SASEGT. The V and J ends lost 8 bases and 7 bases, in that order; junction bases with no gene match: 8. CDR3: CASGGTGARQPQHF. CDR3 nucleotide sequence: TGTGCCAGCGGTGGGACAGGGGCTCGGCAGCCCCAGCATTTT.

V gene TRBV18 combines with J gene TRBJ2-5; possible D gene TRBD1, 6 bases. Trimming left V 4 bases short and J 3 bases short, with 9 bases between. This CDR3 has 13 amino acids. Germline CDR1 and CDR2: KGHSH and LQKENI. CDR3 DNA: TGTGCCAGCTCACGCGGACAGAAAGAGACCCAGTACTTC. Its translation is CASSRGQKETQYF.

The rearrangement uses TRBV7-2 and TRBJ2-1; D is unclear. This CDR3 region has 13 residues. V lost 0 bases and J lost 10, with 10 bases in between. CDR1 SGHTA and CDR2 FQGNSA come from the germline V gene. The CDR3 region has the DNA TGTGCCAGCAGCTTAGCTAGAACTGGCGAGCAGTTCTTC. Its translation: CASSLARTGEQFF.

CDR3 bases: TGCGCCAGCAGCCAACCAAGCCACTCTCCCTACGAGCAGTACTTC. It yields the protein CASSQPSHSPYEQYF. The chain carries TRBV4-1 and TRBJ2-7; D unresolved. The V end was cut by 2 bases, the J end by 2 bases, with 13 bases between. In germline, CDR1 is MGHRA, CDR2 YSYEKL. This CDR3 contains 15 residues.

This chain joins TRBV7-8 and TRBJ1-5; tentative D call: TRBD1 (6 bases). Germline CDR1 and CDR2: SGHVS and FQNEAQ. The CDR3 consists of 17 residues. Between the trimmed V and J ends, which lost 2 bases and 6 bases, there was a span of 20 bases. The CDR3 coding sequence is TGTGCCAGCAGCTTAAGGCAGGGGATGTCCCTCGGTCAGCCCCAGCATTTT. It encodes CASSLRQGMSLGQPQHF.

The rearrangement links TRBV5-4 to TRBJ1-1; 9 bases align to TRBD1. The CDR3 contains 15 residues. CDR1 is SGHNT, CDR2 YYREEE, per germline (reference sequence). Losses at the gene ends were 2 bases for V and 4 bases for J; bases not matched to a gene: 6. The CDR3 is CASSLYDRGSTEAFF. The CDR3 region has the DNA TGTGCCAGCAGCTTATACGACAGGGGGAGCACTGAAGCTTTCTTT.

This clone was found once. The chain couples TRBV7-9 to TRBJ1-4; D unclear. V shed 4 bases and J shed 4 bases, with 19 bases lying between them. The CDR3 extends over 17 amino acids. The germline gives CDR1 SEHNR, CDR2 FQNEAQ (reference sequence). CDR3 region: CASSSYRSGSLNEKLFF. The CDR3 region has the DNA TGTGCCAGCAGCTCTTACCGGTCGGGGTCTCTTAATGAAAAACTGTTTTTT.

This chain connects TRBV6-6 to TRBJ2-5; D uncertain. CDR1 MNHNY and CDR2 SVGAGI come from the germline V gene (reference sequence). The CDR3 length is 14 residues. V lost 5 bases and J lost 3, with 13 bases in between. This CDR3 reads CASSNGHGEETQYF. DNA of the CDR3: TGTGCCAGCAGTAACGGCCATGGGGAAGAGACCCAGTACTTC.

A few counts support this clone. CDR3 amino acids: CASSRRGGGGTEAFF. CDR3 sequence (DNA): TGTGCCAGCAGCCGGAGGGGGGGAGGCGGCACTGAAGCTTTCTTT. The chain joins TRBV7-9 to TRBJ1-1; D is perhaps TRBD1 (6 bases). CDR3 size: 15 residues. V was cut by 5 bases and J by 4 bases, with 17 bases left in between. The germline gives CDR1 SEHNR, CDR2 FQNEAQ (reference sequence).